The next 5 T cell receptor beta chains were all read from a single sample in a study of T cell clonality in common variable immunodeficiency. This table comes from immunoSEQ multiplex PCR, and its TCRdb copy is limited to in-frame clones, with some not included. The profile covers tens of thousands of clones, none occurring a single time. The sequenced sample was peripheral blood mononuclear cells. These receptors were collected from a person aged 18 to 70 in good health.

This clone has at least ten counts. The read is 3 residues too short to cover the CDR3 end, so that end is filled in from the germline J gene. This chain links TRBV12-3 or TRBV12-4 with TRBJ2-1, with D hard to call. CDR3 size: 10 residues. Deletions cut 5 bases from V and 6 bases from J, with 2 bases between. The CDR3 loop reads CASSLNEQFF. Partial CDR3 DNA: TGTGCCAGCAGTCTCAATGAG.

This clone was observed many times. The read ends 3 residues shy of where the CDR3 ends; the end is completed using the germline J gene. The chain joins TRBV14 to TRBJ2-1; D may be TRBD2 (6 bases). The germline V and J ends were trimmed by 0 bases and 7 bases, with 10 bases remaining between them. In germline, CDR1 is SGHDN, CDR2 FVKESK. The CDR3 totals 14 residues. Here the CDR3 reads CASSQDRRGNEQFF. The covered CDR3 bases are TGTGCCAGCAGCCAAGATCGGAGGGGAAATGAG.

This clone appeared many times. Sequencing ends 3 residues short of the CDR3 end; the germline J gene provides the rest. The V gene is TRBV5-4, the J gene TRBJ2-7; 11 nucleotides agree with TRBD2. Trimming cost V 3 bases and J 3 bases; bases outside gene matches: 8. Germline V CDR1 and CDR2: SGHNT, YYREEE (reference sequence). The CDR3 runs to 16 residues. The CDR3 bases that were read are TGTGCCAGCAGCTCCCCCTCTAGCGGGGGGATCTACGAG. Translated, it gives CASSSPSSGGIYE. The CDR3 in full is CASSSPSSGGIYEQYF.

Concerning this clone: The read ends 3 residues shy of where the CDR3 ends; the end is completed using the germline J gene. The gene calls are TRBV18 and TRBJ1-3; maybe TRBD1 (6 bases). V lost 1 base and J 4 bases, leaving 8 bases between the germline ends. Per germline, CDR1 KGHSH and CDR2 LQKENI. CDR3 size: 14 residues. The covered CDR3 bases are TGTGCCAGCTCACCACTCCAGGGGGGAAACACC. Translating gives CASSPLQGGNT. The whole CDR3 region reads CASSPLQGGNTIYF.

This clone occurred many times. The CDR3 goes on 3 residues after the read ends, and that part is filled in from the germline J gene. This rearrangement joins TRBV7-8 to TRBJ2-7; TRBD2 matches 9 bases. Germline CDR1 and CDR2: SGHVS and FQNEAQ. The V segment lost 2 bases and the J segment 6 bases; nucleotides outside the gene matches: 11. The CDR3 runs 16 residues. CDR3 residues: CASSLWSQGTSSEQYF. CDR3 DNA (partial): TGTGCCAGCAGCTTATGGTCCCAAGGGACTAGCTCCGAG.